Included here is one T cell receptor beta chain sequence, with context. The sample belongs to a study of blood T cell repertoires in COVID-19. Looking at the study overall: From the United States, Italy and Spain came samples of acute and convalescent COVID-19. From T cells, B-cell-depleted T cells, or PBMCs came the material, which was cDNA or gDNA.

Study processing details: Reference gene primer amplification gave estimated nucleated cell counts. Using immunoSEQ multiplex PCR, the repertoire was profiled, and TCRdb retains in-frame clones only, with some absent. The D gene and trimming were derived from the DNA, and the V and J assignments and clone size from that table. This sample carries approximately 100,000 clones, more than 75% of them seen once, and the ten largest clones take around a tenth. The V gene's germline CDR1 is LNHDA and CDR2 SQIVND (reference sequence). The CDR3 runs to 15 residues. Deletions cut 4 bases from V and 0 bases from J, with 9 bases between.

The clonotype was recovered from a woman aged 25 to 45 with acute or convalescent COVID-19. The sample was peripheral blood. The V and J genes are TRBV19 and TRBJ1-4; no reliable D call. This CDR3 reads CASSNGIATNEKLFF. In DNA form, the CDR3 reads TGTGCCAGTAGTAACGGGATCGCAACTAATGAAAAACTGTTTTTT.